The subject of this entry is one T cell receptor (beta chain). Its antigen is not known. TCRdb's copy holds only in-frame clones and misses some; the assay was immunoSEQ multiplex PCR. This table has tens of thousands of clones, roughly 90% appearing once. This sample is part of a study of PD-1 blockade in classical Hodgkin lymphoma. J gave up 0 bases and V 1 base, and 6 bases lay outside the gene matches. This CDR3 region has 17 residues. Germline CDR1 is SGHDT and CDR2 is YYEEEE. Time point defined: cycle 4 day 1 (C4D1), after 6 weeks of nivolumab. Relapses following autologous stem cell transplantation were seen in all patients, with brentuximab vedotin exposure varying. Findings and caveats of the study: Patients excluded were those beginning nivolumab under 1 year after ASCT. Possibly reflecting disease activity or prior therapy, repertoire differences have causes that remain undefined.

The chain uses TRBV5-6 and TRBJ2-7; 11 nucleotides match TRBD2. Sequences were derived from peripheral blood mononuclear cells (PBMCs), sampled before the fourth cycle of nivolumab. The source is a human donor with classical Hodgkin lymphoma. The CDR3 coding sequence is TGTGCCAGCAGCTTGTGGGTAGCGGGGGGGAGCTCCTACGAGCAGTACTTC. It is translated as CASSLWVAGGSSYEQYF.